This is a list of T cell receptor beta chains from one sample in a study of tumor-infiltrating lymphocytes in localized non-small cell lung cancer. Measured with immunoSEQ multiplex PCR; TCRdb has only the in-frame clones, and not every one. The sample gives approximately 17,000 clones, more than 60% of which show up once; 6.5% is in the top ten. The sequenced sample was lung tumor tissue. The receptors were gathered from a human donor with non-small cell lung cancer. Both conserved end residues are part of each CDR3. The D gene is left open where the match is weak. Some rows mark clone size as missing; the rest say once, few, many or name a class of expanded clone.

NA,TRBJ2-1,TRBV7-2,TRBD1,TGTGCCAGCAGTTTCGACAGGGCCCATGAGCAGTTCTTC,CASSFDRAHEQFF
few,TRBJ1-1,TRBV5-8,NA,TGTGCCAGCAGCTTTGAGAACACTGAAGCTTTCTTT,CASSFENTEAFF
NA,TRBJ2-7,TRBV7-8,NA,TGTGCCAGCAGCTCTCAGGGGTTGTACGAGCAGTACTTC,CASSSQGLYEQYF
medium-sized,TRBJ2-5,TRBV7-9,NA,TGTGCCAGCAGCTTAAGACGGGAGACCCAGTACTTC,CASSLRRETQYF
NA,TRBJ1-5,TRBV19,NA,TGTGCCAGTAGTCCCCGAGGCAGGGGAAGCAATCAGCCCCAGCATTTT,CASSPRGRGSNQPQHF
few,TRBJ1-1,TRBV7-9,NA,TGTGCCAGCAGCTTAGAAGGAAACACTGAAGCTTTCTTT,CASSLEGNTEAFF
NA,TRBJ1-6,TRBV9,NA,TGTGCCAGCAGCCGGGACATATTTTCCTCACCCCTCCACTTT,CASSRDIFSSPLHF
NA,TRBJ1-1,TRBV6-1,NA,TGTGCCAGCAGTGAAGAGGGGAACACTGAAGCTTTCTTT,CASSEEGNTEAFF
NA,TRBJ2-3,TRBV5-4,TRBD2,TGTGCCAGCAGCGGGGAGGTTGGACTAGCGAACTCAGATACGCAGTATTTT,CASSGEVGLANSDTQYF
once,TRBJ2-6,TRBV5-1,TRBD1,TGCGCCAGCAGGCCGGGACAGGGGGCCAACGTCCTGACTTTC,CASRPGQGANVLTF
NA,TRBJ2-1,TRBV4-1,TRBD2,TGCGCCAGCAGCCAAGCGGGGTTAGCGGGAGCTCTTGATGGCGGTGAGCAGTTCTTC,CASSQAGLAGALDGGEQFF
few,TRBJ1-2,TRBV28,TRBD1,TGTGCCAGCAGTTCCCCGACAGGGGGCAACTATGGCTACACCTTC,CASSSPTGGNYGYTF
NA,TRBJ2-7,TRBV11-2,TRBD1,TGTGCCAGCAGCTTAAGGGGGACAGGGGGCTACGAGCAGTACTTC,CASSLRGTGGYEQYF
NA,TRBJ1-5,TRBV7-9,NA,TGTGCCAGCAGCTTAGGTACAGGAAGGAATCAGCCCCAGCATTTT,CASSLGTGRNQPQHF
NA,TRBJ1-2,TRBV2,TRBD1,TGTGCCAGCAGTTATATAAACAGGGGAAACTATGGCTACACCTTC,CASSYINRGNYGYTF
NA,TRBJ2-1,TRBV5-4,TRBD1,TGTGCCAGCAGCTTGTGGACAGGGGGCAATGAGCAGTTCTTC,CASSLWTGGNEQFF
large,TRBJ2-7,TRBV4-2,TRBD1,TGTGCCAGCAGCCAACCCACAGGGGTCGAGCAGTACTTC,CASSQPTGVEQYF
NA,TRBJ1-1,TRBV13,TRBD1,TGTGCCAGCAGCAAGAGGGACAGCAAGAACACTGAAGCTTTCTTT,CASSKRDSKNTEAFF
NA,TRBJ2-2,TRBV5-1,NA,TGCGCCAGCAGCACAGAGAACACCGGGGAGCTGTTTTTT,CASSTENTGELFF
NA,TRBJ1-4,TRBV7-2,NA,TGTGCCAGCAGCTTTGGGGGCGCAGTTGAAAAACTGTTTTTT,CASSFGGAVEKLFF
NA,TRBJ2-1,TRBV15,NA,TGTGCCACCAGCAGAGTAAGTCATAATGAGCAGTTCTTC,CATSRVSHNEQFF
NA,TRBJ1-2,TRBV19,NA,TGTGCCAGTACCCGCGTCGGGTCAGGGACCGGCTACACCTTC,CASTRVGSGTGYTF
NA,TRBJ2-5,TRBV7-6,TRBD2,TGTGCCAGCAGCTTACTGGAAACTAGCGCTGGGGTGGAGACCCAGTACTTC,CASSLLETSAGVETQYF
NA,TRBJ1-2,TRBV7-2,TRBD1,TGTGCCAGCAGCTTAGATGGGACAGGGGCCTATGGCTACACCTTC,CASSLDGTGAYGYTF
NA,TRBJ1-5,TRBV6-5,NA,TGTGCCAGCAACGCCCCCCTCGGGCCCCAGCATTTT,CASNAPLGPQHF
NA,TRBJ2-1,TRBV10-1,NA,TGCGCCAGCAGTGAGGAGACTACCGGGATCTCCTACAATGAGCAGTTCTTC,CASSEETTGISYNEQFF
medium-sized,TRBJ2-2,TRBV18,NA,TGTGCCAGCTCCCAGGCGGAAGCGAACACCGGGGAGCTGTTTTTT,CASSQAEANTGELFF
few,TRBJ2-1,TRBV7-6,TRBD2,TGTGCCAGCAGCTCCGCTCGGGTGGCTAGCGGGGGGGCAAGTGAGCAGTTCTTC,CASSSARVASGGASEQFF
NA,TRBJ2-2,TRBV6-5,NA,TGTGCCAGCAGTTACGAAAACACCGGGGAGCTGTTTTTT,CASSYENTGELFF
NA,TRBJ2-7,TRBV10-2,NA,TGCGCCAGCAGTTCGGGACACCTCTACGAGCAGTACTTC,CASSSGHLYEQYF
NA,TRBJ2-5,TRBV18,TRBD1,TGTGCCAGCTCACCACAGACAGGGGAACAAGAGACCCAGTACTTC,CASSPQTGEQETQYF
few,TRBJ1-1,TRBV7-8,NA,TGTGCCAGCAGCTTAATGGGCAGGGGGAACACTGAAGCTTTCTTT,CASSLMGRGNTEAFF
few,TRBJ1-2,TRBV5-4,NA,TGTGCCAGCAGCTTTATCAGCGCGCCTATCTATGGCTACACCTTC,CASSFISAPIYGYTF
NA,TRBJ1-2,TRBV27,NA,TGTGCCAGCAGTTTTTCGGTTAACTATGGCTACACCTTC,CASSFSVNYGYTF
NA,TRBJ2-1,TRBV6-5,TRBD1,TGTGCCAGCAGCGGACAGGGGTTATCGGATGAGCAGTTCTTC,CASSGQGLSDEQFF
NA,TRBJ2-4,TRBV19,TRBD1,TGTGCCAGTAGTATGGGGACAGGGAGAAACATTCAGTACTTC,CASSMGTGRNIQYF
NA,TRBJ2-7,TRBV5-1,NA,TGCGCCAGCAGCTTGGAGCCTACCGGGGGAGTGGGGTACTTC,CASSLEPTGGVGYF
NA,TRBJ1-2,TRBV28,TRBD1,TGTGCCAGCAGCCTGACAGGGATAGGCTATGGCTACACCTTC,CASSLTGIGYGYTF
NA,TRBJ1-5,TRBV29-1,TRBD1,TGCAGCGTTCGCGGGACAGGGTTCGATCAGCCCCAGCATTTT,CSVRGTGFDQPQHF
NA,TRBJ2-7,TRBV7-9,NA,TGTGCCAGCAGCTTAGCCGCAAGGGGGGGGACCTACGAGCAGTACTTC,CASSLAARGGTYEQYF
NA,TRBJ2-3,TRBV25-1,NA,TGTGCCAGCAGTGAAATTGAGACTAGAGAGCAGTATTTT,CASSEIETREQYF
NA,TRBJ1-5,TRBV11-2,NA,TGTGCCAGCAGCTTAGTAAGGGATCAGCCCCAGCATTTT,CASSLVRDQPQHF
NA,TRBJ1-2,TRBV5-1,TRBD1,TGCGCCAGCAGCTTTACAGGGGGCGGCTACACCTTC,CASSFTGGGYTF
few,TRBJ1-2,TRBV30,NA,TGTGCCTGGAGTGGCGCCAGCTATGGCTACACCTTC,CAWSGASYGYTF
NA,TRBJ1-1,TRBV11-3,NA,TGTGCCAGCAGCCCGCGGGAGGGCACAGTTATGAACACTGAAGCTTTCTTT,CASSPREGTVMNTEAFF
NA,TRBJ2-7,TRBV2,TRBD2,TGTGCCAGCAGTTCCCGGGAGGGCCTGAACGAGCAGTACTTC,CASSSREGLNEQYF
few,TRBJ2-5,TRBV11-3,NA,TGTGCCAGCAGCTTCGGAGAGACCCAGTACTTC,CASSFGETQYF
NA,TRBJ2-4,TRBV6-5,NA,TGTGCCAGCAGCATAGGAGCCAAAAACATTCAGTACTTC,CASSIGAKNIQYF
NA,TRBJ2-5,TRBV4-3,TRBD2,TGCGCCAGCAGCCAGCATATCACATCCGGGACTAGCGGGAAGGCAGTGACCCAGTACTTC,CASSQHITSGTSGKAVTQYF
NA,TRBJ1-6,TRBV5-8,NA,TGTGCCAGCAGCTTGGTCAGGGGATCCCACTATAATTCACCCCTCCACTTT,CASSLVRGSHYNSPLHF
NA,TRBJ2-1,TRBV5-1,TRBD2,TGCGCCAGCAGCGGGGAGGGAGCGGGCCAATACAATGAGCAGTTCTTC,CASSGEGAGQYNEQFF
NA,TRBJ2-6,TRBV28,TRBD1,TGTGCCAGCAGTCCTCCACGACAGGGGGCGCGCATTGGGGCCAACGTCCTGACTTTC,CASSPPRQGARIGANVLTF
NA,TRBJ1-3,TRBV5-1,NA,TGCGCCAGCAGCTTGGGGACGGGGGAAAGGACCATATATTTT,CASSLGTGERTIYF
NA,TRBJ1-1,TRBV29-1,TRBD1,TGCAGCGTTGAAAACGCTGGCAGGGGGAGAACTGAAGCTTTCTTT,CSVENAGRGRTEAFF
NA,TRBJ2-1,TRBV30,NA,TGTGCCTGGAGTGAATGGGAAGTGGCGACGAATGAGCAGTTCTTC,CAWSEWEVATNEQFF
NA,TRBJ1-2,TRBV9,NA,TGTGCCAGCAGCGTAGTAGACAACTATGGCTACACCTTC,CASSVVDNYGYTF
NA,TRBJ1-1,TRBV5-5,NA,TGTGCCAGCAGCAAATGGACAGAGAACACTGAAGCTTTCTTT,CASSKWTENTEAFF
NA,TRBJ2-1,TRBV5-6,NA,TGTGCCAGCAGCTTGTACCATGAGCAGTTCTTC,CASSLYHEQFF
NA,TRBJ1-5,TRBV19,NA,TGTGCCAGTAGCTGGCAGGCTTATAGCAATCAGCCCCAGCATTTT,CASSWQAYSNQPQHF